This T cell receptor beta chain was identified during a study of shared T cell receptors in the human thymus. TCRdb's copy holds only in-frame clones and misses some; the assay was immunoSEQ multiplex PCR. This sample carries some 720,000 clones, around 89% of them seen once, and the ten largest clones take about 0.01%. Germline V CDR1 and CDR2: MNHEY, SMNVEV (reference sequence). V dropped 4 bases and J dropped 3 bases, with 19 bases sitting between them. CDR3 length equals 16 residues. The data were also submitted as part of a second study, on human thymus T cells. That study reports: Donation came from healthy Finnish infants having corrective surgery for congenital heart defects. The study used thymus tissue resected during corrective heart surgery. An apparent bias in V and J gene usage was seen in thymic and blood repertoires. Unrelated people showed highly overlapping thymic repertoires, related research reported.

V and J are TRBV27 and TRBJ2-7; D may be TRBD2 (5 bases). This TCR was recovered from a boy less than two years old with a congenital heart defect. The sample comprised thymocytes. CDR3 sequence reads: CASSSRVIARVYEQYF. The CDR3 DNA reads TGTGCCAGCAGTTCCCGGGTGATAGCGCGAGTCTACGAGCAGTACTTC.